This T cell receptor beta chain was observed in a study of blood T cell repertoires in COVID-19. Individuals drawn from around 24 US areas were about 18 to 90 years old. Each participant's cohort was designated according to participant-reported clinical history. Recovered participants had two consecutive negative NP/OP PCR tests, healthcare professional clearance, or symptom resolution. This CDR3 is 15 amino acids long. Germline V CDR1 and CDR2: SGHKS, YYEKEE (reference sequence). J was trimmed by 2 bases and V by 0 bases; bases with no gene match: 2. Original processing notes: Estimation of nucleated cell counts was performed using reference gene primer amplification. Some clones are missing from TCRdb's copy, which holds only in-frame ones; the method was immunoSEQ multiplex PCR. V, J and clone size are taken as reported in that table, and D and trimming were inferred from the DNA itself. The sample has 450,000 to 600,000 clones; around 90% are singletons.

This clone was observed a handful of times. This TCR derives from a woman aged 18-29 years who had recovered from COVID-19. The chain uses TRBV5-5 and TRBJ1-5, with 7 bases fitting TRBD1. The specimen sequenced was PBMCs or T cells enriched from blood (not recorded which). The CDR3 region has the DNA TGTGCCAGCAGCTTGGGAACAGGGGGCAATCAGCCCCAGCATTTT. This translates into CASSLGTGGNQPQHF.